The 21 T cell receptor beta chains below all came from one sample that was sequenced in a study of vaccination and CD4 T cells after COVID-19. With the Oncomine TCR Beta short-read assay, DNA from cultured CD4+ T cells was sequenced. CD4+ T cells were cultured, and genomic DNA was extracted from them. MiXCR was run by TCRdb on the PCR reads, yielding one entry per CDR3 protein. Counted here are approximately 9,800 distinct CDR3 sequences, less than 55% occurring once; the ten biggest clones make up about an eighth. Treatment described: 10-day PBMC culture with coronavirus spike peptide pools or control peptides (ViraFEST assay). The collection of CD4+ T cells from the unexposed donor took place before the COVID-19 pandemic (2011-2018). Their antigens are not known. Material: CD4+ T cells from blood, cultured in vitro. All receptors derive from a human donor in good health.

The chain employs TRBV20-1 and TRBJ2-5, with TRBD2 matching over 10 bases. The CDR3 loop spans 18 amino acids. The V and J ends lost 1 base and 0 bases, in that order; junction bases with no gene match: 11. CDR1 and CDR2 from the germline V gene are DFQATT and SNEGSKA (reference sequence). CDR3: CSARGRSGRWGDQETQYF. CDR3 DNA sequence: TGCAGTGCTAGAGGCCGTAGCGGGAGGTGGGGGGACCAAGAGACCCAGTACTTC.

This CDR3 reads CASSPRERAGRETQYF. The CDR3 nucleotides are TGTGCCAGCAGCCCCCGCGAGAGGGCAGGGCGAGAGACCCAGTACTTC. V is TRBV5-4 and J is TRBJ2-5; D may correspond to TRBD1 or TRBD2 (5 bases each). CDR1 is SGHNT, CDR2 YYREEE, per germline (reference sequence). V dropped 4 bases and J dropped 4 bases, with 20 bases sitting between them. This CDR3 has 16 residues.

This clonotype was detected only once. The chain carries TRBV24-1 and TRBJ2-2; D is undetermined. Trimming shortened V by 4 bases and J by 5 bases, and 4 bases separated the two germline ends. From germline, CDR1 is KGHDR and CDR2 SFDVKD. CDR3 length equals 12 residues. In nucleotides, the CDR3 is TGTGCCACCAGTGACTTGACCGGGGAGCTGTTTTTT. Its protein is CATSDLTGELFF.

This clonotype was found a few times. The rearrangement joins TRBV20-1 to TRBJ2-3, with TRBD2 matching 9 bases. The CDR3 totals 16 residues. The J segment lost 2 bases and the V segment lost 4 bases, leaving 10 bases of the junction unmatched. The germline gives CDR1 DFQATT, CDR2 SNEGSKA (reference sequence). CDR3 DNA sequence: TGCAGTGCTACCCTAGCGGGACGCCCATTCACAGATACGCAGTATTTT. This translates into CSATLAGRPFTDTQYF.

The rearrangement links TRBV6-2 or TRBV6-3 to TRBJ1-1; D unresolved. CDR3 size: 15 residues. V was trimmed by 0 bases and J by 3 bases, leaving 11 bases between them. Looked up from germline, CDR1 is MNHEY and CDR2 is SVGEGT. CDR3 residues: CASSYSTISHTEAFF. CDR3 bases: TGTGCCAGCAGTTACTCGACCATATCGCACACTGAAGCTTTCTTT.

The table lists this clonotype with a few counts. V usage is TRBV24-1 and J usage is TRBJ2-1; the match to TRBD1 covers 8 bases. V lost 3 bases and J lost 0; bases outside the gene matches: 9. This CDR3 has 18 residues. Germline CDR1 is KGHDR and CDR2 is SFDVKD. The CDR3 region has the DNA TGTGCCACCAGTGATGCCCCTGGACAGGGTAGCTCCTACAATGAGCAGTTCTTC. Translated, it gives CATSDAPGQGSSYNEQFF.

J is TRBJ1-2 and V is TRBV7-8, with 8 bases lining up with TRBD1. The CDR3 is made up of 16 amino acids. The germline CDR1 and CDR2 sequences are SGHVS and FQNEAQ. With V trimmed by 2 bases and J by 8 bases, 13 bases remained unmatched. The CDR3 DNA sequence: TGTGCCAGCAGCTTATTTGACAGGGGAACTAGTGGCGGCTACACCTTC. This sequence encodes CASSLFDRGTSGGYTF.

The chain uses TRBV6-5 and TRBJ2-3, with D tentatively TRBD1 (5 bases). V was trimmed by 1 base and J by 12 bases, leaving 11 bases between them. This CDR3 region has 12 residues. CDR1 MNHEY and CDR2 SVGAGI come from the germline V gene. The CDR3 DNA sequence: TGTGCCAGCAGTTACTATGGCCAGGGTCAGTATTTT. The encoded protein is CASSYYGQGQYF.

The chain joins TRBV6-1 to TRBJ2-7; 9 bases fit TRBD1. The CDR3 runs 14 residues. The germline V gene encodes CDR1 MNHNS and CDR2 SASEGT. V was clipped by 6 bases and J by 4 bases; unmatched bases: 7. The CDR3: CASRGGTGTYEQYF. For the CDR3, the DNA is TGTGCCAGCAGGGGGGGGACAGGGACTTACGAGCAGTACTTC.

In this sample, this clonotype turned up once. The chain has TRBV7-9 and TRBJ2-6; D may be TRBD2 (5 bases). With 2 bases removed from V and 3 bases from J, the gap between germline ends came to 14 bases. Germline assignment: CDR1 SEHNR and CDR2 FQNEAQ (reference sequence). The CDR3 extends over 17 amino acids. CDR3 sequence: CASSLTETAGGANVLTF. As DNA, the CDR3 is TGTGCCAGCAGCTTAACGGAGACCGCGGGTGGGGCCAACGTCCTGACTTTC.

DNA of the CDR3: TGTGCCACTTCCGGGACAGCGGACTACGAGCAGTACTTC. It specifies CATSGTADYEQYF. The gene calls are TRBV2 and TRBJ2-7, with 7 bases fitting TRBD1. CDR3 size: 13 residues. With 10 bases clipped from V and 3 bases from J, the junction kept 9 bases outside the gene matches. Looked up from germline, CDR1 is SNHLY and CDR2 is FYNNEI.

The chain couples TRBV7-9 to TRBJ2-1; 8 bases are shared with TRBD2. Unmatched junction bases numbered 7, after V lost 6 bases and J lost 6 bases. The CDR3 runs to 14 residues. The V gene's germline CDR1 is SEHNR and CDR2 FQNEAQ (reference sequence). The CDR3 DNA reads TGTGCCAGCAGTGTTTCCGGGAGGGTCAATGAGCAGTTCTTC. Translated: CASSVSGRVNEQFF.

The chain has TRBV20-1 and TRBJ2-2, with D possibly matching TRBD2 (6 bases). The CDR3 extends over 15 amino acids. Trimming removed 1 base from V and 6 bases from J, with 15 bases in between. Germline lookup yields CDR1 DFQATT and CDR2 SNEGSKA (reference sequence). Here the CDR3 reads CSARVVGGKAGELFF. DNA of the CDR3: TGCAGTGCTAGAGTGGTAGGAGGGAAGGCCGGGGAGCTGTTTTTT.

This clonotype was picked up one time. The CDR3 spells CASSYMSGGETQYF. CDR3 nucleotides: TGTGCCAGCAGTTACATGTCCGGCGGGGAGACCCAGTACTTC. V gene TRBV7-2 combines with J gene TRBJ2-5; D perhaps matches TRBD2 (5 bases). Germline V lookup: CDR1 SGHTA, CDR2 FQGNSA. This CDR3 comprises 14 residues. V was clipped by 6 bases and J by 5 bases, with 16 bases between them. Together with reference TRBV7-2 and TRBJ2-5, the CDR3 gives the full variable domain: GAGVSQSPSNKVTEKGKDVELRCDPISGHTALYWYRQSLGQGLEFLIYFQGNSAPDKSGLPSDRFSAERTGGSVSTLTIQRTQQEDSAVYLCASSYMSGGETQYFGPGTRLLVL.

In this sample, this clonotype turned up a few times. The CDR3 protein is CASGSQGGNQPQHF. CDR3 sequence (DNA): TGTGCCAGCGGGTCCCAGGGGGGCAATCAGCCCCAGCATTTT. The chain has TRBV6-1 and TRBJ1-5; TRBD1 matches 7 bases. The CDR3 contains 14 residues. Germline V lookup: CDR1 MNHNS, CDR2 SASEGT. V lost 8 bases and J lost 2; bases outside the gene matches: 6.

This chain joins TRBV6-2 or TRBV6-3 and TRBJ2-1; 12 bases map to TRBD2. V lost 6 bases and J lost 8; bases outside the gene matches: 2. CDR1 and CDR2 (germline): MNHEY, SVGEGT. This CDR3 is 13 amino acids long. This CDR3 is CASSTSGGYEQFF. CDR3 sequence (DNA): TGTGCCAGCAGCACTAGCGGGGGGTATGAGCAGTTCTTC.

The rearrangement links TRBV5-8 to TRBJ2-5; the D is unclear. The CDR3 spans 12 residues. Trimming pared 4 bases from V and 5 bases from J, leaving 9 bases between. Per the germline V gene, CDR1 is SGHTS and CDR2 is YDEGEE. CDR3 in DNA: TGTGCCAGCAGCCCGAATCCCGAGACCCAGTACTTC. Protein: CASSPNPETQYF.

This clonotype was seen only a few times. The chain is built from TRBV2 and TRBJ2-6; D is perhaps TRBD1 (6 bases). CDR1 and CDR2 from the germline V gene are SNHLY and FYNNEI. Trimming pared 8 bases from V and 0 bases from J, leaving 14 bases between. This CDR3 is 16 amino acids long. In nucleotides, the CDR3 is TGTGCCAGCCGTGGACAGTCAACCTCTGGGGCCAACGTCCTGACTTTC. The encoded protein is CASRGQSTSGANVLTF.

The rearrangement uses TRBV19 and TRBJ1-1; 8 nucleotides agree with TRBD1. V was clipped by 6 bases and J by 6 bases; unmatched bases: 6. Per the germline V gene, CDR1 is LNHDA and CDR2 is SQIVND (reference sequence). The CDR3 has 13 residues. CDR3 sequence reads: CASRNQGAPEAFF. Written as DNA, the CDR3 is TGTGCCAGTAGGAATCAGGGGGCACCTGAAGCTTTCTTT.

The CDR3 loop is CASSTSERETGELFF. The CDR3 bases are TGTGCCAGCAGTACTAGCGAGAGAGAAACCGGGGAGCTGTTTTTT. The chain joins TRBV28 to TRBJ2-2; 7 bases line up with TRBD2. Germline V gene sequence: CDR1 MDHEN, CDR2 SYDVKM. The V gene end was trimmed by 5 bases and the J gene end by 5 bases; junction bases not matched to a gene: 8. The CDR3 has 15 residues.

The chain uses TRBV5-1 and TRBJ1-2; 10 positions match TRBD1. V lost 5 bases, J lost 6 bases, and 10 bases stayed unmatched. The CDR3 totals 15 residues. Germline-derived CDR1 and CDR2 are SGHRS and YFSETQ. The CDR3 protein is CASRLMTGGADGYTF. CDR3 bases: TGCGCCAGCAGGTTGATGACAGGGGGCGCGGATGGCTACACCTTC. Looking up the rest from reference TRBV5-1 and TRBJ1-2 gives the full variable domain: KAGVTQTPRYLIKTRGQQVTLSCSPISGHRSVSWYQQTPGQGLQFLFEYFSETQRNKGNFPGRFSGRQFSNSRSEMNVSTLELGDSALYLCASRLMTGGADGYTFGSGTRLTVV.